The subject of this entry is one T cell receptor beta chain. This sample was included in a study of blood T cell repertoires in COVID-19. On the study more broadly: The United States, Italy and Spain supplied acute and convalescent COVID-19 samples. T cells, B-cell-depleted T cells, or PBMCs provided the cDNA or gDNA that served as material.

Per the authors' pipeline: Estimation of nucleated cell counts was performed using reference gene primer amplification. Clones were read by immunoSEQ multiplex PCR, and TCRdb kept only the in-frame ones, dropping some. V and J calls and clone size are as listed in that table; D and trimming were resolved from the DNA. In the table there are some 90,000 clones, about 80% of which are singletons. Sequencing was performed on peripheral blood. This sequence was found in an older man with active or convalescent COVID-19.

Written as DNA, the CDR3 is TGTGCCAGCAGCATGACCTTTGGGCTAACCAAATACGAGCAGTACTTC. This sequence encodes CASSMTFGLTKYEQYF. V and J are TRBV7-2 and TRBJ2-7; no clear D gene. There are 16 residues in the CDR3. V was pared by 5 bases and J by 4 bases, with 21 bases between. Germline CDR1 is SGHTA and CDR2 is FQGNSA.